These 15 T cell receptor beta chains originate from one sample sequenced in a study of blood T cell repertoires in COVID-19. Here immunoSEQ multiplex PCR was the method, and the copy in TCRdb shows in-frame clones only, minus some. Of 80,000 or so clones in the sample, 75% to 90% were seen once. Sequences were obtained from peripheral blood. These receptors were taken from a woman between 65 and 79 years old with acute or convalescent COVID-19.

J is TRBJ2-1 and V is TRBV29-1; 7 bases map to TRBD2. This CDR3 region has 11 residues. Germline V gives CDR1 SQVTM, CDR2 ANQGSEA. The trim removed 8 bases at V and 7 bases at J, leaving 5 bases unmatched. CDR3 nucleotide sequence: TGCAGCCTCGGGGGGAAAAATGAGCAGTTCTTC. Encoded protein: CSLGGKNEQFF.

This sequence joins TRBV19 and TRBJ1-1; 7 bases line up with TRBD1. The trim removed 6 bases at V and 1 base at J, leaving 5 bases unmatched. This CDR3 is 14 amino acids long. CDR1 is LNHDA and CDR2 is SQIVND in the germline V gene (reference sequence). The CDR3 region is CASSRQGSNTEAFF. CDR3 nucleotides: TGTGCCAGTAGCCGACAGGGTTCGAACACTGAAGCTTTCTTT.

The chain is built from TRBV13 and TRBJ1-1; TRBD1 matches 7 bases. The V gene's germline CDR1 is PRHDT and CDR2 FYEKMQ (reference sequence). The CDR3 sequence is 16 residues long. Trimming removed 5 bases from V and 2 bases from J; junction bases left unmatched: 11. Written as DNA, the CDR3 is TGTGCCAGCAGCCTGAACAGGGGACTGGTCAACACTGAAGCTTTCTTT. Amino acid sequence: CASSLNRGLVNTEAFF.

The chain recombines TRBV21-1 with TRBJ2-1; TRBD1, the table's D call, lacks a check against the DNA. TRBV21-1 is noted as a pseudogene. The CDR3 extends over 20 amino acids. This CDR3 reads CASSKCWQGMARSSYNEQFF. The DNA of the CDR3 is TGTGCCAGCAGCAAATGCTGGCAGGGGATGGCCCGGAGCTCCTACAATGAGCAGTTCTTC.

The V call is TRBV7-9, the J call TRBJ1-1; 7 bases map to TRBD1. Germline CDR1 is SEHNR and CDR2 is FQNEAQ (reference sequence). The CDR3 runs to 13 residues. The V segment lost 5 bases and the J segment 4 bases; nucleotides outside the gene matches: 4. The CDR3 bases are TGTGCCAGCAGCGGAAGACAGGGCACTGAAGCTTTCTTT. Translating gives CASSGRQGTEAFF.

This chain links TRBV19 with TRBJ1-1, with a weak D call TRBD1 (5 bases). The CDR3 extends over 13 amino acids. V gave up 1 base and J gave up 11 bases, with 14 bases separating them. From germline, CDR1 is LNHDA and CDR2 SQIVND (reference sequence). CDR3 loop: CASSIVWRGSAFF. CDR3 in DNA: TGTGCCAGTAGTATAGTATGGAGGGGTTCGGCTTTCTTT.

The V and J genes are TRBV7-2 and TRBJ2-7; D is perhaps TRBD1 (6 bases). This CDR3 contains 15 residues. From germline, CDR1 is SGHTA and CDR2 FQGNSA. Deletions cut 5 bases from V and 0 bases from J, with 14 bases between. This chain's CDR3 is CASSQGQGFSYEQYF. CDR3 nucleotide sequence: TGTGCCAGCAGCCAGGGGCAGGGCTTCTCCTACGAGCAGTACTTC.

V gene TRBV14 combines with J gene TRBJ2-7; TRBD1 might be the D (6 bases). The CDR3 covers 15 residues. Germline V gene sequence: CDR1 SGHDN, CDR2 FVKESK. The germline V and J ends were trimmed by 4 bases and 0 bases, with 13 bases remaining between them. CDR3: CASSPFLQGSYEQYF. In DNA form, the CDR3 reads TGTGCCAGCAGCCCCTTCCTACAGGGCTCCTACGAGCAGTACTTC.

This chain uses TRBV9 with TRBJ2-1, with 7 bases fitting TRBD2. CDR1 SGDLS and CDR2 YYNGEE come from the germline V gene. V was clipped by 3 bases and J by 5 bases; unmatched bases: 5. CDR3 size: 14 residues. CDR3 amino acids: CASSAGLTDNEQFF. Here the CDR3 DNA reads TGTGCCAGCAGCGCGGGACTAACAGACAATGAGCAGTTCTTC.

The CDR3 DNA is TGCGCCAGCAGCTGGGGACTAGCGGCCGCCAATGAGCAGTTCTTC. Its translation: CASSWGLAAANEQFF. The chain joins TRBV5-1 to TRBJ2-1, with TRBD2 identical over 11 bases. The CDR3 is 15 amino acids. Trimming took 3 bases from V and 6 from J; bases not matched to a gene: 5. Germline V lookup: CDR1 SGHRS, CDR2 YFSETQ.

The chain employs TRBV5-1 and TRBJ1-1; D gene unclear. Germline V CDR1 and CDR2: SGHRS, YFSETQ. V lost 3 bases and J 7 bases, leaving 7 bases between the germline ends. This CDR3 contains 11 residues. The CDR3 coding sequence is TGCGCCAGCAGCTACGCGGGTGAAGCTTTCTTT. As protein: CASSYAGEAFF.

This rearrangement joins TRBV2 to TRBJ1-2, with D maybe TRBD1 (5 bases). Germline V gene sequence: CDR1 SNHLY, CDR2 FYNNEI. Trimming removed 6 bases from V and 4 bases from J, with 15 bases in between. The CDR3 has 14 amino acids. The chain's CDR3 is CASRRQIDGYGYTF. The CDR3 nucleotides are TGTGCCAGCAGACGACAGATCGACGGCTATGGCTACACCTTC.

V usage is TRBV6-5 and J usage is TRBJ1-2, with a weak D call TRBD1 (5 bases). V was pared by 2 bases and J by 7 bases, with 5 bases between. CDR3 length: 11 residues. Germline CDR1 and CDR2: MNHEY and SVGAGI. The CDR3 DNA sequence: TGTGCCAGCAGTTACGGGGCTGGCTACACCTTC. It yields the protein CASSYGAGYTF.

The chain combines TRBV3-1 (or the pseudogene TRBV3-2) with TRBJ2-5, with D tentatively TRBD2 (6 bases). Germline V CDR1 and CDR2: LGHDT, YNNKEL (reference sequence). V shed 2 bases and J shed 5 bases, with 12 bases lying between them. The CDR3 contains 14 residues. As DNA, the CDR3 is TGTGCCAGCAGCCAAAACGCGGGGACGGAGACCCAGTACTTC. This translates into CASSQNAGTETQYF.

V is TRBV6-2 or TRBV6-3 and J is TRBJ2-2, with 7 bases fitting TRBD2. The V segment lost 0 bases and the J segment 1 base; nucleotides outside the gene matches: 2. Germline loops: CDR1 MNHEY, CDR2 SVGEGT. This CDR3 has 16 residues. The CDR3 DNA reads as TGTGCCAGCAGTTACTCATCTAGCGGGAACACCGGGGAGCTGTTTTTT. It is translated as CASSYSSSGNTGELFF.